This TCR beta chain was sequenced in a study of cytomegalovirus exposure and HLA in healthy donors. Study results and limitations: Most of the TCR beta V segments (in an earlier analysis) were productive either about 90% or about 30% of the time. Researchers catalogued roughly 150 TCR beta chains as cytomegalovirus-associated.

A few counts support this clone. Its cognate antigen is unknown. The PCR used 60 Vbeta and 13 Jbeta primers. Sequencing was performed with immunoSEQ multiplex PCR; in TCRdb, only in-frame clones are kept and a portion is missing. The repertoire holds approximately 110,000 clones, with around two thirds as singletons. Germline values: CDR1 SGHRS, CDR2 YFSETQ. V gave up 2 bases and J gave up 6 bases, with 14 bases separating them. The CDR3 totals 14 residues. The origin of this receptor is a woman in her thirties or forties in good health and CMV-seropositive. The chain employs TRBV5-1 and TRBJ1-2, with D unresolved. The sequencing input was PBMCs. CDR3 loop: CASSFGGYEDGYTF. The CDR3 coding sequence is TGCGCCAGCAGCTTTGGAGGTTATGAGGATGGCTACACCTTC.